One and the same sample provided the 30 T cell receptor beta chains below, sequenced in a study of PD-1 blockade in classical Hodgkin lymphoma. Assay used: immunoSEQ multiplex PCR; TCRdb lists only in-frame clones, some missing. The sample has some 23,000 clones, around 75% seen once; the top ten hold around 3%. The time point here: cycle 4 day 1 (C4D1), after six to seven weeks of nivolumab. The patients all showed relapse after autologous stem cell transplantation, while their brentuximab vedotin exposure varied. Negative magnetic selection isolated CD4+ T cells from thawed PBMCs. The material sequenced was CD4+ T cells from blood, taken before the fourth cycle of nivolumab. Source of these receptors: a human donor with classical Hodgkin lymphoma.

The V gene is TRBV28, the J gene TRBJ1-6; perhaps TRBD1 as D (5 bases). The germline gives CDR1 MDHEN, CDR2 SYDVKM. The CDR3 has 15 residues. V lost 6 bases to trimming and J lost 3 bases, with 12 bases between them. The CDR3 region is CASSVAGGYNSPLHF. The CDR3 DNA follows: TGTGCCAGCAGCGTCGCCGGGGGCTATAATTCACCCCTCCACTTT.

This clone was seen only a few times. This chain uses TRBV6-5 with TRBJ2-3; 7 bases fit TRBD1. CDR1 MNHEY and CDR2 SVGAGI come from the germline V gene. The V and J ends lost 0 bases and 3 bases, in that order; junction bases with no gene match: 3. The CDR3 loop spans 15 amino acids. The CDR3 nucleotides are TGTGCCAGCAGTTACTCCTACAGGGGAACAGATACGCAGTATTTT. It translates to CASSYSYRGTDTQYF.

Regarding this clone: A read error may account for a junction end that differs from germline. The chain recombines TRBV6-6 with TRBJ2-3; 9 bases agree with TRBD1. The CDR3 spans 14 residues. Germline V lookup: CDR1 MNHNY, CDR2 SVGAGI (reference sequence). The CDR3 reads CASEEGQGTHTQYF. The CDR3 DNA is TGTGCCAGCGAGGAGGGACAGGGCACACATACGCAGTATTTT.

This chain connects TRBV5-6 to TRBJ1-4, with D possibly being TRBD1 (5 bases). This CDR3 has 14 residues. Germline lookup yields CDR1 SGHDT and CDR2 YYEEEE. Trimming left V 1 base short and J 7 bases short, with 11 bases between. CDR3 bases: TGTGCCAGCAGCTTGCTTACAGGAAGTGAAAAACTGTTTTTT. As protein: CASSLLTGSEKLFF.

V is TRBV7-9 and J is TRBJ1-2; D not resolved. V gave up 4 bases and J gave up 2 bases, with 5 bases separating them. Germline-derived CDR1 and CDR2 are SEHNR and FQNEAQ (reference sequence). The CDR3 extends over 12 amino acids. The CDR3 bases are TGTGCCAGCAGCTCTTTGAACTATGGCTACACCTTC. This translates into CASSSLNYGYTF.

This CDR3 reads CASSFQGGDTEAFF. The CDR3 DNA reads as TGCGCCAGCAGCTTTCAGGGCGGGGACACTGAAGCTTTCTTT. The chain has TRBV5-1 and TRBJ1-1, with D possibly matching TRBD1 (5 bases). Germline lookup yields CDR1 SGHRS and CDR2 YFSETQ. V shed 2 bases and J shed 3 bases, with 11 bases lying between them. The CDR3 has 14 amino acids.

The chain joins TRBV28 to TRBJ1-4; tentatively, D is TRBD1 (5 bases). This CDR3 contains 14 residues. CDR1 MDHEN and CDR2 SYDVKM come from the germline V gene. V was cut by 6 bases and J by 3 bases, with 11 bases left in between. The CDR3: CASRPGGSNEKLFF. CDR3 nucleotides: TGTGCCAGCAGACCCGGGGGATCTAATGAAAAACTGTTTTTT.

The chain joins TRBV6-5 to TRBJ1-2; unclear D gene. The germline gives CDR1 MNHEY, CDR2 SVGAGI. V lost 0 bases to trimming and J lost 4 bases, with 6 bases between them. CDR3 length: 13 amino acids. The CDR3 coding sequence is TGTGCCAGCAGTTACTCCGGTGTCTATGGCTACACCTTC. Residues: CASSYSGVYGYTF.

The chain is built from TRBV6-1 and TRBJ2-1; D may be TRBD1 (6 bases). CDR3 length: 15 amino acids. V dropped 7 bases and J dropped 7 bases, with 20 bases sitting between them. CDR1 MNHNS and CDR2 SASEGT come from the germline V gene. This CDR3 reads CASMYRVGFTNEQFF. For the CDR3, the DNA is TGTGCCAGCATGTACAGGGTAGGTTTCACGAATGAGCAGTTCTTC.

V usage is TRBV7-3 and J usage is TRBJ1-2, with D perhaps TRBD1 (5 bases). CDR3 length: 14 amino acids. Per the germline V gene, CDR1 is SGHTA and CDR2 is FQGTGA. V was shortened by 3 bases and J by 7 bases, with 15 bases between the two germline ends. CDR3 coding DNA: TGTGCCAGCAGCTTGGGACGGTCGGTGGGTGGCTACACCTTC. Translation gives CASSLGRSVGGYTF.

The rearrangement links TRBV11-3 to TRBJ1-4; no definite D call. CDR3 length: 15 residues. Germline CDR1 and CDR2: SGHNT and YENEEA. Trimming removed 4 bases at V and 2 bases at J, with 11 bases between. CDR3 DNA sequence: TGTGCCAGCAGCTCACAGTGGCGGACTAATGAAAAACTGTTTTTT. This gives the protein CASSSQWRTNEKLFF. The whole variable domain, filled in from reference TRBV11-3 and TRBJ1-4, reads EAGVVQSPRYKIIEKKQPVAFWCNPISGHNTLYWYLQNLGQGPELLIRYENEEAVDDSQLPKDRFSAERLKGVDSTLKIQPAELGDSAVYLCASSSQWRTNEKLFFGSGTQLSVL.

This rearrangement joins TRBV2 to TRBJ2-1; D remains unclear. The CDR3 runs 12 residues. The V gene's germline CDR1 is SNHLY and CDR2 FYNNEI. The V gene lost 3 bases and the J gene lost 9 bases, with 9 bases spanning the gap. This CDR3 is CASSEVSIEQFF. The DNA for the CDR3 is TGTGCCAGCAGTGAGGTATCTATTGAGCAGTTCTTC. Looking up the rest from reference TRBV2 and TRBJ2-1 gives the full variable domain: EPEVTQTPSHQVTQMGQEVILRCVPISNHLYFYWYRQILGQKVEFLVSFYNNEISEKSEIFDDQFSVERPDGSNFTLKIRSTKLEDSAMYFCASSEVSIEQFFGPGTRLTVL.

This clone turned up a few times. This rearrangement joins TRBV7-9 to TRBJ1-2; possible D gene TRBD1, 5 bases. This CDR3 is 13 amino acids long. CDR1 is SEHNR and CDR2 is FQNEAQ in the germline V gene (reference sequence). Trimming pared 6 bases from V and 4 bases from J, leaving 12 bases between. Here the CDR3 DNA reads TGTGCCAGCAGTGCGGGACCACCCTATGGCTACACCTTC. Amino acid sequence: CASSAGPPYGYTF.

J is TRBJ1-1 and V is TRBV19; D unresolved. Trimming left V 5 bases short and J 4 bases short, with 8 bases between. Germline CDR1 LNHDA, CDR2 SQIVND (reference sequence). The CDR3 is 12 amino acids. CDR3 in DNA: TGTGCCAGTAGTGGCAGCGGCACTGAAGCTTTCTTT. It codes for CASSGSGTEAFF.

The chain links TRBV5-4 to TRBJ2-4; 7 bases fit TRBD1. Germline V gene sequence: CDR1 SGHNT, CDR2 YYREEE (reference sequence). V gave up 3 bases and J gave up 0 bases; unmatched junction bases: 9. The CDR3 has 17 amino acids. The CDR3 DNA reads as TGTGCCAGCAGCTGGAAGGGACAGAGCCTAGCCAAAAACATTCAGTACTTC. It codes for CASSWKGQSLAKNIQYF.

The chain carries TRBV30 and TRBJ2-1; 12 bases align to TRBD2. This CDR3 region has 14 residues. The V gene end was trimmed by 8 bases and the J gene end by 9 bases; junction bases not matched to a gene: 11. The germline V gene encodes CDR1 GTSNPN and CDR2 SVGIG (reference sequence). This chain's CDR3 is CARNLAGGPGEQFF. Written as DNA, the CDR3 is TGTGCCCGAAATCTAGCGGGGGGGCCGGGTGAGCAGTTCTTC. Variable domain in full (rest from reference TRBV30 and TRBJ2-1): SQTIHQWPATLVQPVGSPLSLECTVEGTSNPNLYWYRQAAGRGLQLLFYSVGIGQISSEVPQNLSASRPQDRQFILSSKKLLLSDSGFYLCARNLAGGPGEQFFGPGTRLTVL.

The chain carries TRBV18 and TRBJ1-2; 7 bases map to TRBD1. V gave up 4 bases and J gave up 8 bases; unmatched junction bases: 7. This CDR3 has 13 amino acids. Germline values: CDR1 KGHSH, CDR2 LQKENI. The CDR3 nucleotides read TGTGCCAGCTCACAAGACAGGGATCAGGGCTACACCTTC. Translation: CASSQDRDQGYTF. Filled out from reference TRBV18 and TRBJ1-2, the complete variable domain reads NAGVMQNPRHLVRRRGQEARLRCSPMKGHSHVYWYRQLPEEGLKFMVYLQKENIIDESGMPKERFSAEFPKEGPSILRIQQVVRGDSAAYFCASSQDRDQGYTFGSGTRLTVV.

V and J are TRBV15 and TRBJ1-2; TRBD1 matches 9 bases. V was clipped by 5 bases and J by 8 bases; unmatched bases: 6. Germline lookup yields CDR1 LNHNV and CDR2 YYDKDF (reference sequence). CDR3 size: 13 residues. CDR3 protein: CATSGKDRGGYTF. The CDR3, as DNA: TGTGCCACCAGCGGAAAGGACAGGGGCGGCTACACCTTC.

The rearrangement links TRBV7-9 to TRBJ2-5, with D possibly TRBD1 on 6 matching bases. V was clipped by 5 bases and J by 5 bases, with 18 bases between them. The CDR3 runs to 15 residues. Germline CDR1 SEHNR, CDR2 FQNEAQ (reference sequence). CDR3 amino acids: CASSNLGARGETQYF. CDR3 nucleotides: TGTGCCAGCAGCAACCTGGGGGCTCGGGGTGAGACCCAGTACTTC.

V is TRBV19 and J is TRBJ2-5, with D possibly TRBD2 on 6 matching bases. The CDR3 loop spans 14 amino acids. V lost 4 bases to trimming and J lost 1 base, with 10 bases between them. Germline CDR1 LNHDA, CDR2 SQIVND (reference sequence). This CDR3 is CASSTGLFQETQYF. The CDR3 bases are TGTGCCAGTAGTACAGGACTATTCCAAGAGACCCAGTACTTC. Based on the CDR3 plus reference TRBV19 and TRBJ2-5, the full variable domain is DGGITQSPKYLFRKEGQNVTLSCEQNLNHDAMYWYRQDPGQGLRLIYYSQIVNDFQKGDIAEGYSVSREKKESFPLTVTSAQKNPTAFYLCASSTGLFQETQYFGPGTRLLVL.

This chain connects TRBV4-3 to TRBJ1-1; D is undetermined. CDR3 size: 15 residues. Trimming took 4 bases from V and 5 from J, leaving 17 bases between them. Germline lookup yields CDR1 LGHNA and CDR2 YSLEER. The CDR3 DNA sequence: TGCGCCAGCAGCCCGTTAATAACGGTTAAGACTGAAGCTTTCTTT. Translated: CASSPLITVKTEAFF.

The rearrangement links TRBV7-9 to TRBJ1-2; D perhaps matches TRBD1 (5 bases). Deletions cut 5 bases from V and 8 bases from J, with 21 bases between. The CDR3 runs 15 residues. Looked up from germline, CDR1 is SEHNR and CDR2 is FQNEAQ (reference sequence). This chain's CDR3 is CASSKPPREVYGYTF. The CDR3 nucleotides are TGTGCCAGCAGCAAACCGCCCAGGGAGGTTTACGGCTACACCTTC.

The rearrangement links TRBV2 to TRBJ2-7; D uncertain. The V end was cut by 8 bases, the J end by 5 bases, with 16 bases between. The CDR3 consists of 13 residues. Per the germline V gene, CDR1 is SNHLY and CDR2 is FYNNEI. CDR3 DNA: TGTGCCAGCGTTAGGGCAGAACTCCACGAGCAGTACTTC. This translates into CASVRAELHEQYF.

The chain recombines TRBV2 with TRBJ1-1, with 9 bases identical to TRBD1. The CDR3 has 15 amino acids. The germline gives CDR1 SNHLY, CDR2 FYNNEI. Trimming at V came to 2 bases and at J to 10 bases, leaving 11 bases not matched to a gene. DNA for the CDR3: TGTGCCAGCAGTGAAATAGGGACAGGGAACTTAGTAGCTTTCTTT. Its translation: CASSEIGTGNLVAFF.

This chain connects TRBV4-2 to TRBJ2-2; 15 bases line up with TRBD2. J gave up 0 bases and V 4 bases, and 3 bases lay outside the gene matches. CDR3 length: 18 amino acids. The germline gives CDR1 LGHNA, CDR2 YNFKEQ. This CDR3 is CASSLRTSGGANTGELFF. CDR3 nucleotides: TGTGCCAGCAGCCTCCGGACTAGCGGGGGGGCGAACACCGGGGAGCTGTTTTTT.

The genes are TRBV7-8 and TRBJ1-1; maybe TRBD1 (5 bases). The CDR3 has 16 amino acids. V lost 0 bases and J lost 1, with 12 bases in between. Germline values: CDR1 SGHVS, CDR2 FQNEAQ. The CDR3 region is CASSLALGGANTEAFF. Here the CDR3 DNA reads TGTGCCAGCAGCTTAGCGCTGGGAGGGGCGAACACTGAAGCTTTCTTT.

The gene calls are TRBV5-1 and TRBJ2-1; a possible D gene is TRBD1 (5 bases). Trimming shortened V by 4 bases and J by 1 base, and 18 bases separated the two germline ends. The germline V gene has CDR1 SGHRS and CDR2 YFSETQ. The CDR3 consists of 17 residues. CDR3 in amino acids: CASSPRQGTSSYNEQFF. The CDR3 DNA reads TGCGCCAGCAGCCCAAGGCAGGGTACTTCATCCTACAATGAGCAGTTCTTC. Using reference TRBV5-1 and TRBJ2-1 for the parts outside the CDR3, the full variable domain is KAGVTQTPRYLIKTRGQQVTLSCSPISGHRSVSWYQQTPGQGLQFLFEYFSETQRNKGNFPGRFSGRQFSNSRSEMNVSTLELGDSALYLCASSPRQGTSSYNEQFFGPGTRLTVL.

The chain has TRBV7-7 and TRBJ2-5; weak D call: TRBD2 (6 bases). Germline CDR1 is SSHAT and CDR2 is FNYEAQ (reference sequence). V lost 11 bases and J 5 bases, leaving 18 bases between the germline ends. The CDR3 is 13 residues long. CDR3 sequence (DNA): TGTGCCGTCGGGGGTGGGGAGTCTGAGACCCAGTACTTC. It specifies CAVGGGESETQYF.

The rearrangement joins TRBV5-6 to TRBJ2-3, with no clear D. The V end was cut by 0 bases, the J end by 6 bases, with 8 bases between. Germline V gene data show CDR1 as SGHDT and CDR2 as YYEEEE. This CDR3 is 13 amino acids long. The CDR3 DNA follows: TGTGCCAGCAGCTTGGAGTTCTTGGATACGCAGTATTTT. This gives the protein CASSLEFLDTQYF.

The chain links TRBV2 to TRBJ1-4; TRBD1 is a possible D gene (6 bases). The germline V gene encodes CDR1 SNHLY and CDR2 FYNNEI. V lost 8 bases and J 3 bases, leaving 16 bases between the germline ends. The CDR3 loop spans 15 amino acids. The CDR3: CASAGVGGPNEKLFF. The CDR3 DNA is TGTGCCAGCGCGGGGGTAGGGGGACCTAATGAAAAACTGTTTTTT.